The present T cell receptor beta chain was sequenced within a study of human CD8 memory T cell subsets. CDR1 and CDR2 from the germline V gene are LGHDT and YNNKEL (reference sequence). The CDR3 is made up of 18 amino acids. UMI-labeled 5' RACE was the method by which TCR beta libraries were made. From the 5' RACE reads, TCRdb lists one entry per CDR3 protein and no DNA. This sample contains 15,000 to 20,000 distinct CDR3 sequences. Study-level points and caveats: Only one chain type (the T cell receptor beta chain) was sequenced in this study. Stem-like memory and precursor exhausted T cell repertoires overlapped minimally with each other.

A note on this clonotype: What it binds is unknown.

A CCR7+ PD-1- TIGIT- phenotype characterized the stem-like memory CD8+ T cells (TSTEM). Duplicate vials holding some 150,000 sorted CD8+ T cells per subset yielded the RNA. The TCR comes from a human donor in good health. The sequencing input was CD8+ stem-like memory T cells (TSCM and TCM) sorted from PBMCs. Specified subset: stem-like memory CD8 T cells (TSTEM), CCR7+ PD-1- TIGIT-. This rearrangement joins TRBV3-1 to TRBJ2-7; checking the TCRdb D call of TRBD2 is not possible without DNA. The CDR3 here is CASSGRMSSGGLSYEQYF.